Included here is one T cell receptor (beta chain) sequence, with context. Its specificity is unknown. A second roughly 6 to 12 cycle PCR used barcoded and J-beta primers. Every cDNA molecule bore a tag from a template-switch adaptor containing 12 random nucleotides. TCRdb redid the calling of the 5' RACE reads with MiXCR, one entry per CDR3 protein. Here the sample spans around 970,000 distinct CDR3 sequences, roughly 51% being singletons. V lost 1 base and J lost 4, with 10 bases in between. The CDR3 consists of 14 residues. CDR1 and CDR2 from the germline V gene are MNHNS and SASEGT. This entry is derived from a study of blood T cells in healthy people across ages. Broader study findings: With donor CMV status unknown, expanded clonotype changes were possibly confounded. From one million sequenced T cells, diversity estimates were lower bounds.

This TCR derives from a woman aged 55-69 years in good health. The rearrangement links TRBV6-1 to TRBJ1-1, with D unclear. The source material was blood. This CDR3 reads CASSEGGYSTEAFF. CDR3 nucleotides: TGTGCCAGCAGTGAAGGAGGGTATAGCACTGAAGCTTTCTTT.